This TCR beta chain comes out of a study of T cell repertoires in cytomegalovirus infection. A note on this clonotype: Its antigen is not identified.

TCRdb recomputed calls from the reads with MiXCR, one row per CDR3 protein. The repertoire holds about 480,000 distinct CDR3 sequences, with roughly a third as singletons. The sequence came from a human donor in good health (CMV status not recorded). Some clones in this sample may be carry-over from other donors' samples. Sequencing used cultured PBMCs, obtained from culture after CMV antigen stimulation.

The CDR3 loop is CASSPTGTGTSGELFF. The DNA of the CDR3 is TGTGCCAGCAGTCCGACCGGGACAGGGACCTCCGGGGAGCTGTTTTTT. The chain has TRBV12-3 or TRBV12-4 and TRBJ2-2; 9 bases fit TRBD1. The CDR3 covers 16 residues. J gave up 6 bases and V 5 bases, and 10 bases lay outside the gene matches.